These 18 T cell receptor beta chains originate from one sample sequenced in a study of neurological immune-mediated disorders. TCRdb independently ran MiXCR on the 5' RACE reads; one entry per CDR3 protein. Among about 30,000 distinct CDR3 sequences listed, less than 6% were seen once. The sequenced material came from CD4+ T cells from blood. Receptor source: a woman aged 50 to 60 in good health.

This clonotype came up many times. V gene TRBV28 combines with J gene TRBJ1-5; D unclear. The germline V and J ends were trimmed by 6 bases and 15 bases, with 15 bases remaining between them. The CDR3 totals 11 residues. Germline V gene lookup returns CDR1 MDHEN and CDR2 SYDVKM. The CDR3 reads CASSQAGIWHF. The CDR3 nucleotides are TGTGCCAGCAGCCAAGCCGGGATATGGCATTTT.

Many counts were recorded for this clonotype. The chain couples TRBV12-3 or TRBV12-4 to TRBJ2-5; a weak D match, TRBD1 (6 bases). Deletions cut 5 bases from V and 4 bases from J, with 14 bases between. The CDR3 contains 14 residues. CDR3 sequence (DNA): TGTGCCAGCAGTCCCGGGTGGGGGCGAGAGACCCAGTACTTC. Translation gives CASSPGWGRETQYF.

This clonotype was recorded many times. CDR3 residues: CASSHVHRANYGYTF. The CDR3 DNA sequence: TGTGCCAGCAGCCACGTACACAGAGCTAACTATGGCTACACCTTC. This rearrangement joins TRBV14 to TRBJ1-2; no firm D call. V shed 3 bases and J shed 0 bases, with 11 bases lying between them. The germline V gene encodes CDR1 SGHDN and CDR2 FVKESK. The CDR3 spans 15 residues. Full variable domain (outside the CDR3, taken from reference TRBV14 and TRBJ1-2): EAGVTQFPSHSVIEKGQTVTLRCDPISGHDNLYWYRRVMGKEIKFLLHFVKESKQDESGMPNNRFLAERTGGTYSTLKVQPAELEDSGVYFCASSHVHRANYGYTFGSGTRLTVV.

This clonotype was picked up many times. This chain links TRBV7-9 with TRBJ2-1, with 7 positions matching TRBD1. V lost 2 bases, J lost 5 bases, and 9 bases stayed unmatched. There are 16 residues in the CDR3. Germline assignment: CDR1 SEHNR and CDR2 FQNEAQ (reference sequence). In DNA, the CDR3 is TGTGCCAGCAGCTTACTGGGTGGAGACAGGGACAATGAGCAGTTCTTC. Translation gives CASSLLGGDRDNEQFF. Full variable domain (remainder filled in from reference TRBV7-9 and TRBJ2-1): DTGVSQNPRHKITKRGQNVTFRCDPISEHNRLYWYRQTLGQGPEFLTYFQNEAQLEKSRLLSDRFSAERPKGSFSTLEIQRTEQGDSAMYLCASSLLGGDRDNEQFFGPGTRLTVL.

This clonotype was observed many times. This chain links TRBV6-6 with TRBJ2-7; the match to TRBD1 covers 8 bases. Per the germline V gene, CDR1 is MNHNY and CDR2 is SVGAGI (reference sequence). V was pared by 6 bases and J by 4 bases, with 8 bases of the junction left unmatched. CDR3 length equals 14 residues. The CDR3 protein is CASSHLRGQYEQYF. CDR3 DNA sequence: TGTGCCAGCAGCCACCTCAGGGGGCAGTACGAGCAGTACTTC.

The rearrangement uses TRBV3-1 and TRBJ2-2; D unclear. The germline gives CDR1 LGHDT, CDR2 YNNKEL (reference sequence). This CDR3 spans 14 amino acids. With 1 base removed from V and 5 bases from J, the gap between germline ends came to 8 bases. CDR3 coding DNA: TGTGCCAGCAGCCAAGTTTCAGCGACCGGGGAGCTGTTTTTT. Amino acids: CASSQVSATGELFF. Combining the CDR3 with reference TRBV3-1 and TRBJ2-2 gives the whole variable domain DTAVSQTPKYLVTQMGNDKSIKCEQNLGHDTMYWYKQDSKKFLKIMFSYNNKELIINETVPNRFSPKSPDKAHLNLHINSLELGDSAVYFCASSQVSATGELFFGEGSRLTVL.

V and J are TRBV7-9 and TRBJ1-1; 9 bases are shared with TRBD1. The CDR3 totals 16 residues. The V gene's germline CDR1 is SEHNR and CDR2 FQNEAQ (reference sequence). With 2 bases clipped from V and 5 bases from J, the junction kept 9 bases outside the gene matches. The CDR3 DNA sequence: TGTGCCAGCAGCTTACACATACAGGGGGCAAGAACTGAAGCTTTCTTT. It is translated as CASSLHIQGARTEAFF.

In this sample, this clonotype turned up many times. This chain links TRBV20-1 with TRBJ2-7; TRBD2 is a possible D gene (7 bases). Between the trimmed V and J ends, which lost 2 bases and 2 bases, there was a span of 10 bases. Germline V lookup: CDR1 DFQATT, CDR2 SNEGSKA (reference sequence). The CDR3 runs 13 residues. The CDR3 reads CSARRGGAYEQYF. Here the CDR3 DNA reads TGCAGTGCTAGAAGGGGGGGCGCCTACGAGCAGTACTTC.

This clonotype was seen repeatedly, ten times or more. The chain combines TRBV5-1 with TRBJ1-5; 8 nucleotides line up with TRBD1. Trimming at V came to 0 bases and at J to 2 bases, leaving 4 bases not matched to a gene. Germline V gene data show CDR1 as SGHRS and CDR2 as YFSETQ. This CDR3 is built from 16 residues. CDR3 amino acids: CASSLGTGIGNQPQHF. For the CDR3, the DNA is TGCGCCAGCAGCTTGGGGACAGGGATTGGCAATCAGCCCCAGCATTTT.

The sample holds many counts of this clonotype. This is likely a read error, given that the CDR3 carries no conserved phenylalanine or tryptophan at its end. Because the CDR3's place on the DNA is in doubt, the DNA is left out and the CDR3 is given as listed by TCRdb. This chain links TRBV5-1 with TRBJ2-7; the table's TRBD1 call for D was not verified on the DNA. The CDR3 numbers 14 amino acids, ends counted. Germline V gene sequence: CDR1 SGHRS, CDR2 YFSETQ. The CDR3 here is CASSLAGQAIGTAC.

This clonotype was picked up many times. Compared with germline, one end of the junction differs, possibly owing to a read error. The chain recombines TRBV11-2 with TRBJ2-1, with 12 bases identical to TRBD2. Germline CDR1 and CDR2: SGHAT and FQNNGV. The CDR3 covers 13 residues. The CDR3 reads CASSFSLAGGCSF. DNA for the CDR3: TGTGCCAGCAGCTTCTCCCTAGCGGGGGGGTGTAGCTTC.

This clonotype occurred many times. The V call is TRBV27, the J call TRBJ2-7; perhaps TRBD2 as D (6 bases). Germline V gene lookup returns CDR1 MNHEY and CDR2 SMNVEV (reference sequence). This CDR3 spans 14 amino acids. Trimming cost V 7 bases and J 7 bases, with 20 bases left between them. CDR3 DNA sequence: TGTGCCAGCAAGGGCGGGACCTGGGCGGGGGAGCAGTACTTC. This codes for CASKGGTWAGEQYF.

This clonotype was observed many times. The chain combines TRBV20-1 with TRBJ2-1; TRBD2 matches at 7 bases. The CDR3 runs to 18 residues. CDR1 and CDR2 (germline): DFQATT, SNEGSKA (reference sequence). V dropped 2 bases and J dropped 5; count of bases not matched to a gene: 18. CDR3 residues: CSARPVGGEGYHHNEQFF. The CDR3 bases are TGCAGTGCTAGACCTGTGGGAGGGGAAGGTTACCATCACAATGAGCAGTTCTTC.

This clonotype is medium-sized (0.01 to 0.1%) in the sample. The V and J genes are TRBV29-1 and TRBJ1-1; D may be TRBD1 (5 bases). The CDR3 covers 14 residues. Germline lookup yields CDR1 SQVTM and CDR2 ANQGSEA. With 7 bases removed from V and 0 bases from J, the gap between germline ends came to 15 bases. The CDR3 sequence is CSATVSGMNTEAFF. The CDR3 DNA is TGCAGCGCGACAGTATCGGGCATGAACACTGAAGCTTTCTTT.

This clonotype was detected many times. The J gene is TRBJ2-7, the V gene TRBV7-2, with 8 bases that match TRBD1. The CDR3 totals 16 residues. Trimming took 1 base from V and 4 from J; bases not matched to a gene: 9. Germline CDR1 and CDR2: SGHTA and FQGNSA. The DNA for the CDR3 is TGTGCCAGCAGCTTAGGGTTCCGGGACAGGAAGTACGAGCAGTACTTC. It translates to CASSLGFRDRKYEQYF.

This clonotype occurred many times. It is likely a read error, because the conserved phenylalanine at the end of the CDR3 is missing. The V call is TRBV15, the J call TRBJ2-1, with 12 nucleotides matching TRBD2. After removal of 9 bases from V and 4 bases from J, the junction contained 7 bases not matched to a gene. Per the germline V gene, CDR1 is LNHNV and CDR2 is YYDKDF (reference sequence). This CDR3 is 15 amino acids long. Here the CDR3 DNA reads TGTGCCACGGGACTAGCGGGTTTCTTATACAATGAGCAGTTCTTG. Translated: CATGLAGFLYNEQFL.

This clonotype was detected ten times or more. The chain has TRBV12-3 or TRBV12-4 and TRBJ2-3; 8 bases line up with TRBD2. This CDR3 contains 15 residues. V shed 7 bases, J shed 4 bases, and the junction held 10 bases outside the gene matches. CDR3 sequence: CASTFAGGVADTQYF. CDR3 coding DNA: TGTGCCAGCACCTTCGCGGGAGGTGTGGCAGATACGCAGTATTTT.

The sample holds many counts of this clonotype. The chain recombines TRBV7-2 with TRBJ2-2, with D unclear. Germline V gene data show CDR1 as SGHTA and CDR2 as FQGNSA. V was pared by 8 bases and J by 0 bases, with 10 bases between. The CDR3 sequence is 14 residues long. DNA for the CDR3: TGTGCCAGCCCCCGCCTAGCGAACACCGGGGAGCTGTTTTTT. Translation gives CASPRLANTGELFF.